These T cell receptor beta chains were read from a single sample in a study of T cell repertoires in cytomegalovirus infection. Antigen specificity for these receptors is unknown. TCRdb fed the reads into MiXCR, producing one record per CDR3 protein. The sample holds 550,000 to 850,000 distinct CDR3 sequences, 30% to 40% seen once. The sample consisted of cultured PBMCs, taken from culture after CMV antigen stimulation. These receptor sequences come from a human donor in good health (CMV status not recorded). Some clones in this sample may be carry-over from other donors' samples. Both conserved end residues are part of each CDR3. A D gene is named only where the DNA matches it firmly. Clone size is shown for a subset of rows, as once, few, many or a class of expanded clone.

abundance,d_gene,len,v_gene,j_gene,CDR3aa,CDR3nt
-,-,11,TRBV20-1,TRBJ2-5,CSARVSETQYF,TGCAGTGCTAGAGTTTCGGAGACCCAGTACTTC
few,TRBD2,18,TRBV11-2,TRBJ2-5,CASSLGLAGERGWETQYF,TGTGCCAGCAGCTTGGGACTAGCGGGAGAGCGGGGCTGGGAGACCCAGTACTTC
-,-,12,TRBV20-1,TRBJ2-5,CSARGDFETQYF,TGCAGTGCTAGGGGTGATTTCGAGACCCAGTACTTC
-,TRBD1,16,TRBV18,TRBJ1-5,CASSPTLGTGDQPQHF,TGTGCCAGCTCACCAACACTCGGGACAGGAGATCAGCCCCAGCATTTT
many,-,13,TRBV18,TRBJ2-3,CASSPASTDTQYF,TGTGCCAGCTCACCAGCTAGCACAGATACGCAGTATTTT
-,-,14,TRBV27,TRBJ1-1,CASWRVGENTEAFF,TGTGCCAGCTGGAGGGTGGGGGAGAACACTGAAGCTTTCTTT
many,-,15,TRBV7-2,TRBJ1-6,CASSLGVLENSPLHF,TGTGCCAGCAGCTTAGGGGTGCTGGAGAATTCACCCCTCCACTTT
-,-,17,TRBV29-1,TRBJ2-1,CSATAGLPKGGYNEQFF,TGCAGCGCGACAGCGGGACTACCAAAGGGGGGGTACAATGAGCAGTTCTTC
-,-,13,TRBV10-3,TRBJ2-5,CAISESRGETQYF,TGTGCCATCAGTGAGTCCCGGGGCGAGACCCAGTACTTC
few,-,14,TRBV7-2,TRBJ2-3,CASSNLRGRDTQYF,TGTGCCAGCAGCAACCTACGGGGTCGAGATACGCAGTATTTT
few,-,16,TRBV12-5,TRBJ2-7,CASGLVGEGGSYEQYF,TGTGCTAGTGGTTTGGTAGGTGAGGGGGGTTCCTACGAGCAGTACTTC
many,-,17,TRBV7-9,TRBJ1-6,CASSFHDSQGAGSPLHF,TGTGCCAGCAGCTTCCACGATAGTCAGGGCGCCGGTTCACCCCTCCACTTT
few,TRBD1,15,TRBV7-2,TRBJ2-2,CASTRGGQGTGELFF,TGTGCCAGCACCCGCGGCGGACAGGGGACCGGGGAGCTGTTTTTT
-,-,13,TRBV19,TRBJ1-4,CASDQGGGEKLFF,TGTGCCAGTGACCAGGGAGGAGGGGAAAAACTGTTTTTT
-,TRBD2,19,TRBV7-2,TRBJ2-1,CASSPRATLAGGPRNEQFF,TGTGCCAGCAGCCCCCGGGCTACACTAGCGGGAGGGCCGAGAAATGAGCAGTTCTTC
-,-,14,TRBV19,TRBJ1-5,CASSQSLGDQPQHF,TGTGCCAGTAGTCAGTCCCTGGGCGATCAGCCCCAGCATTTT
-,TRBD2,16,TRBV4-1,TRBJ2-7,CASSQPGTSRFYEQYF,TGCGCCAGCAGCCAACCCGGGACTAGCCGATTCTACGAGCAGTACTTC
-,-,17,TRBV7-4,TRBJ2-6,CASSLGGDLVGANVLTF,TGTGCCAGCAGCTTGGGTGGGGATCTAGTTGGGGCCAACGTCCTGACTTTC
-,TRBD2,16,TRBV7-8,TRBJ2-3,CASSLPSSGRVDTQYF,TGTGCCAGCAGCTTACCCTCGAGCGGGAGAGTGGATACGCAGTATTTT
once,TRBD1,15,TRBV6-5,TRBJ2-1,CASSPDRGVRSEQFF,TGTGCCAGCAGCCCGGACAGGGGAGTGCGGAGTGAGCAGTTCTTC
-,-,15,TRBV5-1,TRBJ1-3,CASSLNSHSGNTIYF,TGCGCCAGCAGCTTGAATTCGCACTCTGGAAACACCATATATTTT
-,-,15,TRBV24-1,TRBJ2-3,CATSFGVGVADTQYF,TGTGCCACCAGTTTCGGAGTTGGAGTCGCAGATACGCAGTATTTT
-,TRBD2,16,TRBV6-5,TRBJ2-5,CASSYPGTSGRETQYF,TGTGCCAGCAGTTACCCCGGGACTAGCGGGAGAGAGACCCAGTACTTC
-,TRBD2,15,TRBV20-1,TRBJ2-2,CSAPGLAGKTGELFF,TGCAGTGCCCCGGGACTAGCGGGGAAAACCGGGGAGCTGTTTTTT
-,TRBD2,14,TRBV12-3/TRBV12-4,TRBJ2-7,CASRWTSGNYEQYF,TGTGCCAGCCGATGGACTAGCGGGAATTACGAGCAGTACTTC
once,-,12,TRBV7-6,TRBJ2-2,CACIIRFGELFF,TGTGCCTGCATAATCCGATTCGGGGAGCTGTTTTTT
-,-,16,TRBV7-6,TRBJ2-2,CASSLGPRGRAGELFF,TGTGCCAGCAGCTTAGGACCTAGGGGAAGGGCCGGGGAGCTGTTTTTT
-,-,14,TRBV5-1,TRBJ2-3,CASFFGSSTDTQYF,TGCGCCAGCTTCTTCGGCTCTAGCACAGATACGCAGTATTTT
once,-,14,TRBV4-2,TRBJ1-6,CASSLASYNSPLHF,TGTGCCAGCAGCCTCGCGTCCTATAATTCACCCCTCCACTTT
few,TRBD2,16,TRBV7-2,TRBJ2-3,CASSSGLAGGVDTQYF,TGTGCCAGCAGCTCCGGATTAGCGGGGGGGGTCGATACGCAGTATTTT
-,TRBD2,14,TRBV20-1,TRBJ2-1,CSAGRTSGYNEQFF,TGCAGTGCTGGAAGGACTAGCGGTTACAATGAGCAGTTCTTC
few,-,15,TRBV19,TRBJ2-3,CASTRRGGGTDTQYF,TGTGCCAGTACCCGGAGGGGCGGAGGCACAGATACGCAGTATTTT
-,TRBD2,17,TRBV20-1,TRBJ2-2,CSAANSGRARGVGELFF,TGCAGCGCTGCAAATAGCGGGAGGGCCAGAGGAGTCGGGGAGCTGTTTTTT
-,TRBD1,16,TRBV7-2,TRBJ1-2,CPSRNPLRGTAYGYTF,TGTCCCAGCCGAAACCCACTCAGAGGGACAGCCTATGGCTACACCTTC
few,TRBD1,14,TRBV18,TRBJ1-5,CASSPSGGHQPQHF,TGTGCCAGCTCACCATCAGGGGGACATCAGCCCCAGCATTTT
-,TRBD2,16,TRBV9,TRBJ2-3,CASSVDGLADSGTQYF,TGTGCCAGCAGCGTAGATGGACTAGCGGATTCCGGTACGCAGTATTTT
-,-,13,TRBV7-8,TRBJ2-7,CASNGGMIYEQYF,TGTGCCAGCAACGGTGGAATGATCTACGAGCAGTACTTC
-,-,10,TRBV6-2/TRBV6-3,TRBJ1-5,CASSPRTQHF,TGTGCCAGCAGCCCGCGAACCCAGCATTTT